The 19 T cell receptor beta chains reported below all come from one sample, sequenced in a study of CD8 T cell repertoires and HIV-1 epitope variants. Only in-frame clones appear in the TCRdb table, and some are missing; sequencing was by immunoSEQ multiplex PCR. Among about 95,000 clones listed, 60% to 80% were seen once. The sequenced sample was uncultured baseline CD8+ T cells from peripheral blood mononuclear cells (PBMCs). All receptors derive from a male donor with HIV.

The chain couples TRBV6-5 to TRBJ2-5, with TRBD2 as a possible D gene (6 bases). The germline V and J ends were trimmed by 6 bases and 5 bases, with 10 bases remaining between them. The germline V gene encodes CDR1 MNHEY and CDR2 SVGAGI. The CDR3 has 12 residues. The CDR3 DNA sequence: TGTGCCAGCAGCGGAGGGCTGGAGACCCAGTACTTC. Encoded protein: CASSGGLETQYF.

CDR3 DNA sequence: TGTGCCAGCAGCATGCAGGATGCGACTGAAGCTTTCTTT. The encoded protein is CASSMQDATEAFF. V is TRBV5-4 and J is TRBJ1-1; D unclear. Germline V gene sequence: CDR1 SGHNT, CDR2 YYREEE (reference sequence). There are 13 residues in the CDR3. The V gene lost 4 bases and the J gene lost 5 bases, with 12 bases spanning the gap.

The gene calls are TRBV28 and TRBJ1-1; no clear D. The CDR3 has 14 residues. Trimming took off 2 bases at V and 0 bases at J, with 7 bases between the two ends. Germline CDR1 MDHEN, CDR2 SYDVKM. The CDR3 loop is CASSLTTVNTEAFF. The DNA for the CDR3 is TGTGCCAGCAGTTTAACTACAGTGAACACTGAAGCTTTCTTT.

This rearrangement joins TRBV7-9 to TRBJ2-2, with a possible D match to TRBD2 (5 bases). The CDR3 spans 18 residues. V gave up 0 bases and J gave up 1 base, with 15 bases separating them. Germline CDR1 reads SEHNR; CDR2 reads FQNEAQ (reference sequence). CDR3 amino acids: CASSLALGLAKNTGELFF. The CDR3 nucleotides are TGTGCCAGCAGCTTAGCACTCGGTTTAGCGAAGAACACCGGGGAGCTGTTTTTT.

The CDR3: CASSLALETQYF. Here the CDR3 DNA reads TGTGCCAGCAGCTTAGCTTTGGAGACCCAGTACTTC. The chain links TRBV7-9 to TRBJ2-5; D is undetermined. CDR3 length equals 12 residues. Germline V CDR1 and CDR2: SEHNR, FQNEAQ (reference sequence). The ends were cut back, 0 bases at V and 5 bases at J, with 4 bases in the middle.

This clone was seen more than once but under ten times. The CDR3 DNA sequence: TGCGCCAGCAGCCCAAGCGGGGCGGACAATGAGCAGTTCTTC. It encodes CASSPSGADNEQFF. The chain employs TRBV4-3 and TRBJ2-1, with 7 bases identical to TRBD2. J gave up 5 bases and V 4 bases, and 5 bases lay outside the gene matches. This CDR3 is 14 amino acids long. Germline-derived CDR1 and CDR2 are LGHNA and YSLEER.

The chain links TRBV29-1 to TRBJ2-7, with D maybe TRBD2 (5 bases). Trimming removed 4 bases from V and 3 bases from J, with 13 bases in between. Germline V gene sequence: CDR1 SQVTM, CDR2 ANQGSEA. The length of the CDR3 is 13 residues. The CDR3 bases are TGCAGCGTTGCGGACTCCGAAGGCTACGAGCAGTACTTC. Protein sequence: CSVADSEGYEQYF.

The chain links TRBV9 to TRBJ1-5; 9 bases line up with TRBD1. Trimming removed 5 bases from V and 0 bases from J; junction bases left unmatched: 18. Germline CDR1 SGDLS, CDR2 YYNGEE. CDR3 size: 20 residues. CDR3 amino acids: CASRGQGFPSPLNSNQPQHF. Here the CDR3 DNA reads TGTGCCAGCAGGGGACAGGGATTCCCGTCTCCCCTCAATAGCAATCAGCCCCAGCATTTT.

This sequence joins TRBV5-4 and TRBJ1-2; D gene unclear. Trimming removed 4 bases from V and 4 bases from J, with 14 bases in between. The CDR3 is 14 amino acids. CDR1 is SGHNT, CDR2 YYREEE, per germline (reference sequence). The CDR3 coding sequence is TGTGCCAGCAGCCAGGACTCCGGCCTCTATGGCTACACCTTC. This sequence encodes CASSQDSGLYGYTF.

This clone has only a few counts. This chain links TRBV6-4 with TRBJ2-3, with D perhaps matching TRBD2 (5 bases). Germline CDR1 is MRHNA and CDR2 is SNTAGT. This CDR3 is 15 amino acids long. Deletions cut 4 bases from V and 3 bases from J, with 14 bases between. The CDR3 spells CASSGERAGTDTQYF. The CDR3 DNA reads TGTGCCAGCAGTGGGGAGAGGGCCGGGACAGATACGCAGTATTTT.

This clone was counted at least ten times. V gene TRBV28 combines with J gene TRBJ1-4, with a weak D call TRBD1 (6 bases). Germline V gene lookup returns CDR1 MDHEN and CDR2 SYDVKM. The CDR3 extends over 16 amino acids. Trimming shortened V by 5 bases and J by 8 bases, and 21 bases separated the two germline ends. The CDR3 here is CASSLSDAGVGEKLFF. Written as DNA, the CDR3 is TGTGCCAGCAGTCTTTCCGACGCAGGGGTTGGGGAAAAACTGTTTTTT.

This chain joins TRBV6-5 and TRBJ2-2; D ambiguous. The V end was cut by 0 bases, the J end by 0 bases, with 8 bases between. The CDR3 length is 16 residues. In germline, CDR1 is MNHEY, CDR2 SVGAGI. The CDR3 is CASSYSGRTNTGELFF. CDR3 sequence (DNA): TGTGCCAGCAGTTACTCGGGCCGAACGAACACCGGGGAGCTGTTTTTT.

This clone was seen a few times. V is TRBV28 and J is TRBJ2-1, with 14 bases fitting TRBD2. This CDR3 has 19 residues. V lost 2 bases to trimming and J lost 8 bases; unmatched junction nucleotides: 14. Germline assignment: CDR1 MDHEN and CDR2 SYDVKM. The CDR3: CASSLEGLAGEGAGDEQFF. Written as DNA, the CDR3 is TGTGCCAGCAGTTTAGAGGGACTAGCGGGAGAGGGGGCAGGGGATGAGCAGTTCTTC.

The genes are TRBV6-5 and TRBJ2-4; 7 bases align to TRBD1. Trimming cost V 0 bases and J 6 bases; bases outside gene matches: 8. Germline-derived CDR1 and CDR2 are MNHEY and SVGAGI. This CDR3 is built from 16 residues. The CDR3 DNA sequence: TGTGCCAGCAGTTACTCGGGACAGCCCAGGGGAAACATTCAGTACTTC. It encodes CASSYSGQPRGNIQYF.

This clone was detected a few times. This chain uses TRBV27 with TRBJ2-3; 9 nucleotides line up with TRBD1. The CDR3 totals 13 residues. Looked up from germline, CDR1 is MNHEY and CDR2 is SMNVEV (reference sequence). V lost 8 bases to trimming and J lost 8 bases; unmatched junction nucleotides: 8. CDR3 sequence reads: CASGNRGLGTQYF. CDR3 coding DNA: TGTGCCAGCGGTAACAGGGGGCTAGGTACGCAGTATTTT.

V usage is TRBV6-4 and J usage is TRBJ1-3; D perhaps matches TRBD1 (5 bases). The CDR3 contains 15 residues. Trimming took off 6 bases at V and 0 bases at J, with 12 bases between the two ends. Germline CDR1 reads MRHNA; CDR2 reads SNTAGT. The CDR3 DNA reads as TGTGCCAGCAGCAAAGAAAGGGGCTCTGGAAACACCATATATTTT. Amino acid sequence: CASSKERGSGNTIYF.

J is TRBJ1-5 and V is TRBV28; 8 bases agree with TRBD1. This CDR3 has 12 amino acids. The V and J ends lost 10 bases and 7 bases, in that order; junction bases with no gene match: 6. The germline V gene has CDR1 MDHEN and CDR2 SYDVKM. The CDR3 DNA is TGTGCCACCCGACAGGGGAGGCAGCCCCAGCATTTT. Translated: CATRQGRQPQHF.

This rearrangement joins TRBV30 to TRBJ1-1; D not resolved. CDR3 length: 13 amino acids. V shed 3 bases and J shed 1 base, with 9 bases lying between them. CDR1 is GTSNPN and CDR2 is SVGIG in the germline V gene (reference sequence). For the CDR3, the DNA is TGTGCCTGGAGATTCTCCCAGAACACTGAAGCTTTCTTT. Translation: CAWRFSQNTEAFF.

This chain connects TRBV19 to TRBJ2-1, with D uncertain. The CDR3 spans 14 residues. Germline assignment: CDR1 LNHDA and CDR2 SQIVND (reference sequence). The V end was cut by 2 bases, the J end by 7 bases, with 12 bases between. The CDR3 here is CASSISPRLNEQFF. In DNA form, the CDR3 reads TGTGCCAGTAGTATATCCCCCCGGTTGAATGAGCAGTTCTTC.